The next 24 T cell receptor beta chains were all read from a single sample in a study of Ad26.COV2.S vaccination and SARS-CoV-2 variants. Treatment given: roughly 18 received Ad26.COV2.S at low or high dose, single or two shots; about 5 received placebo; per-sample allocation not given. All samples were drawn on day 63, counting from the first vaccine or placebo injection. Using immunoSEQ multiplex PCR, the repertoire was profiled, and TCRdb retains in-frame clones only, with some absent. The repertoire has some 390,000 clones, 80% to 90% of them found once; the top ten carry 3.5%. Specimen: peripheral blood, collected in a trial of Ad26.COV2.S vaccine versus placebo. These receptors came from a person aged 18-60 years who received the Ad26.COV2.S COVID-19 vaccine or a placebo.

The rearrangement joins TRBV3-1 (or the pseudogene TRBV3-2) to TRBJ1-6; D remains ambiguous. Germline assignment: CDR1 LGHDT and CDR2 YNNKEL (reference sequence). V was trimmed by 2 bases and J by 1 base, leaving 6 bases between them. CDR3 length: 15 residues. This CDR3 reads CASSQHYSYNSPLHF. CDR3 sequence (DNA): TGTGCCAGCAGCCAACATTATTCCTATAATTCACCCCTCCACTTT.

The V call is TRBV19, the J call TRBJ1-5, with a tentative D call TRBD1 (5 bases). The CDR3 runs to 19 residues. Trimming took 0 bases from V and 2 from J, leaving 20 bases between them. Germline CDR1 is LNHDA and CDR2 is SQIVND (reference sequence). This CDR3 is CASSIERRTLLRGNQPQHF. The CDR3 region has the DNA TGTGCCAGTAGTATAGAGAGGAGGACACTCCTCAGGGGCAATCAGCCCCAGCATTTT.

This clone showed up just a few times. The gene calls are TRBV9 and TRBJ1-6; no clear D. The CDR3 contains 16 residues. From germline, CDR1 is SGDLS and CDR2 YYNGEE. V was pared by 0 bases and J by 9 bases, with 16 bases between. The CDR3 region is CASSVAGSSRGSPLHF. CDR3 in DNA: TGTGCCAGCAGCGTAGCAGGCAGTTCTAGAGGTTCACCCCTCCACTTT.

The chain joins TRBV7-9 to TRBJ2-1, with a tentative D call TRBD2 (6 bases). CDR3 length: 17 residues. V was shortened by 5 bases and J by 2 bases, with 19 bases between the two germline ends. Germline CDR1 reads SEHNR; CDR2 reads FQNEAQ (reference sequence). DNA of the CDR3: TGTGCCAGCAGCCACCCCCCTTCGGGGGTCCCCTACAATGAGCAGTTCTTC. Protein product: CASSHPPSGVPYNEQFF.

V and J are TRBV6-2 or TRBV6-3 and TRBJ2-1, with TRBD2 as a possible D gene (5 bases). The CDR3 totals 14 residues. Per the germline V gene, CDR1 is MNHEY and CDR2 is SVGEGT. V was trimmed by 1 base and J by 6 bases, leaving 10 bases between them. The CDR3 nucleotides are TGTGCCAGCAGTTACTTGGGCGGGCTCAATGAGCAGTTCTTC. It encodes CASSYLGGLNEQFF.

The J gene is TRBJ2-2, the V gene TRBV9; 10 nucleotides line up with TRBD1. Germline V gene sequence: CDR1 SGDLS, CDR2 YYNGEE. The CDR3 covers 13 residues. Germline trimming cut 7 bases from V and 5 bases from J; bases unmatched to any gene: 2. The CDR3 reads CASRDRGTGELFF. The DNA of the CDR3 is TGTGCCAGCCGGGACAGGGGAACCGGGGAGCTGTTTTTT.

Turning to this clone: Other DNA sequences from this sample encode an identical CDR3 as well. The chain has TRBV3-1 (or the pseudogene TRBV3-2) and TRBJ1-2; 8 bases map to TRBD1. The V segment lost 1 base and the J segment 8 bases; nucleotides outside the gene matches: 6. Germline V gene data show CDR1 as LGHDT and CDR2 as YNNKEL (reference sequence). This CDR3 region has 14 residues. The CDR3 protein is CASSQGQGAGGYTF. The CDR3 DNA reads TGTGCCAGCAGCCAAGGGCAGGGGGCCGGAGGCTACACCTTC.

In this sample, this clone turned up a few times. The chain links TRBV12-5 to TRBJ1-2; 12 bases line up with TRBD1. This CDR3 region has 13 residues. Trimming removed 5 bases from V and 8 bases from J; junction bases left unmatched: 3. Germline CDR1 LGHNT, CDR2 FRNRAP. This chain's CDR3 is CASGPGQGAGYTF. In DNA, the CDR3 is TGTGCTAGTGGTCCGGGACAGGGGGCCGGCTACACCTTC.

The chain recombines TRBV4-2 with TRBJ1-6, with D unresolved. This CDR3 is 15 amino acids long. V dropped 0 bases and J dropped 4 bases, with 7 bases sitting between them. Germline assignment: CDR1 LGHNA and CDR2 YNFKEQ. As DNA, the CDR3 is TGTGCCAGCAGCCAAGAAGTAAGGTATAATTCACCCCTCCACTTT. As protein: CASSQEVRYNSPLHF.

This clone was observed once. The chain carries TRBV4-3 and TRBJ1-2, with a tentative D call TRBD1 (5 bases). Germline V lookup: CDR1 LGHNA, CDR2 YSLEER. The CDR3 sequence is 14 residues long. The V gene lost 0 bases and the J gene lost 10 bases, with 15 bases spanning the gap. The CDR3 DNA reads as TGCGCCAGCAGCCAAGATTGGGGGGTCAACCACTACACCTTC. The encoded protein is CASSQDWGVNHYTF.

The genes are TRBV5-5 and TRBJ1-6, with D unclear. Trimming shortened V by 3 bases and J by 14 bases, and 18 bases separated the two germline ends. The germline gives CDR1 SGHKS, CDR2 YYEKEE (reference sequence). The CDR3 has 14 amino acids. This CDR3 is CASSSQPATSTLHF. CDR3 nucleotides: TGTGCCAGCAGCTCACAACCGGCGACTTCTACCCTCCACTTT.

The count of this clone is one. The chain's CDR3 is CASSGAKNIQYF. The CDR3 nucleotides read TGTGCCAGCAGCGGAGCCAAAAACATTCAGTACTTC. The chain links TRBV13 to TRBJ2-4; D is unclear. Trimming shortened V by 5 bases and J by 0 bases, and 2 bases separated the two germline ends. The germline gives CDR1 PRHDT, CDR2 FYEKMQ (reference sequence). This CDR3 spans 12 amino acids.

This chain connects TRBV4-1 to TRBJ1-1; D is unresolved. The V gene's germline CDR1 is MGHRA and CDR2 YSYEKL. The CDR3 spans 13 residues. V was shortened by 1 base and J by 2 bases, with 5 bases between the two germline ends. CDR3 DNA sequence: TGCGCCAGCAGCCAAGTTTCAAACACTGAAGCTTTCTTT. Protein sequence: CASSQVSNTEAFF.

V is TRBV5-1 and J is TRBJ1-4; D is undetermined. Germline loops: CDR1 SGHRS, CDR2 YFSETQ. The CDR3 length is 13 residues. Trimming shortened V by 0 bases and J by 5 bases, and 5 bases separated the two germline ends. The CDR3 nucleotides are TGCGCCAGCAGCTTGGTTATGAATGAAAAACTGTTTTTT. Protein: CASSLVMNEKLFF. The full variable domain, its missing parts supplied by reference TRBV5-1 and TRBJ1-4, is KAGVTQTPRYLIKTRGQQVTLSCSPISGHRSVSWYQQTPGQGLQFLFEYFSETQRNKGNFPGRFSGRQFSNSRSEMNVSTLELGDSALYLCASSLVMNEKLFFGSGTQLSVL.

This clone was observed a handful of times. This chain connects TRBV7-8 to TRBJ1-5; 7 positions match TRBD1. The V gene's germline CDR1 is SGHVS and CDR2 FQNEAQ. The J segment lost 6 bases and the V segment lost 5 bases, leaving 4 bases of the junction unmatched. The CDR3 is 13 amino acids. CDR3 in amino acids: CASSQDRAQPQHF. CDR3 sequence (DNA): TGTGCCAGCAGCCAAGACAGGGCTCAGCCCCAGCATTTT.

This sequence joins TRBV5-6 and TRBJ2-7, with 7 nucleotides matching TRBD1. The J segment lost 3 bases and the V segment lost 9 bases, leaving 18 bases of the junction unmatched. CDR1 and CDR2 from the germline V gene are SGHDT and YYEEEE. The CDR3 covers 16 residues. The chain's CDR3 is CATSYRTGSTGYEQYF. CDR3 nucleotides: TGTGCCACCTCGTACCGGACAGGTTCGACAGGCTACGAGCAGTACTTC.

V gene TRBV3-1 (or the pseudogene TRBV3-2) combines with J gene TRBJ2-3, with TRBD1 matching over 7 bases. Germline values: CDR1 LGHDT, CDR2 YNNKEL (reference sequence). The junction had 6 bases not matched to a gene; V was cut back by 1 base and J by 2 bases. The CDR3 runs 16 residues. The CDR3 reads CASSQARQGDTDTQYF. The CDR3 DNA sequence: TGTGCCAGCAGCCAAGCCAGACAGGGCGACACAGATACGCAGTATTTT.

The V gene is TRBV15, the J gene TRBJ1-5; 10 positions match TRBD1. Trimming cost V 2 bases and J 1 base; bases outside gene matches: 5. Germline-derived CDR1 and CDR2 are LNHNV and YYDKDF (reference sequence). The CDR3 length is 17 residues. The chain's CDR3 is CATSRRQGARSNQPQHF. The CDR3 coding sequence is TGTGCCACCAGCAGACGACAGGGGGCGAGGAGCAATCAGCCCCAGCATTTT.

The chain joins TRBV27 to TRBJ2-3; 10 nucleotides line up with TRBD2. The ends lost 3 bases at V and 1 base at J; junction bases unmatched: 4. The CDR3 consists of 16 residues. CDR1 is MNHEY and CDR2 is SMNVEV in the germline V gene (reference sequence). The CDR3 bases are TGTGCCAGCAGTTTTCAGCTAGCGGGGGGCACAGATACGCAGTATTTT. Amino acids: CASSFQLAGGTDTQYF.

The V call is TRBV5-6, the J call TRBJ2-7, with TRBD2 identical over 10 bases. The length of the CDR3 is 14 residues. Germline CDR1 reads SGHDT; CDR2 reads YYEEEE. Trimming at V came to 6 bases and at J to 4 bases, leaving 7 bases not matched to a gene. CDR3 sequence (DNA): TGTGCCAGCAAAAGCGGGGGGGCCGTGTACGAGCAGTACTTC. This encodes CASKSGGAVYEQYF.

This chain connects TRBV9 to TRBJ2-1; 9 bases line up with TRBD2. V shed 3 bases and J 10 bases; nucleotides not matched to a gene: 5. This CDR3 is 13 amino acids long. The germline CDR1 and CDR2 sequences are SGDLS and YYNGEE. For the CDR3, the DNA is TGTGCCAGCAGCGCACCTGGACTAGCGGAGCAGTTCTTC. Protein sequence: CASSAPGLAEQFF.

This chain connects TRBV3-1 (or the pseudogene TRBV3-2) to TRBJ2-5; D possibly uses TRBD1 or TRBD2 (6 bases each). Trimming took 1 base from V and 1 from J, leaving 19 bases between them. Germline CDR1 LGHDT, CDR2 YNNKEL (reference sequence). The CDR3 has 18 amino acids. The CDR3 region has the DNA TGTGCCAGCAGCCAAGTGTTACGGGGGCAGGTCATCCAAGAGACCCAGTACTTC. Its translation: CASSQVLRGQVIQETQYF.

This CDR3 reads CASSVGGSSYEQYF. The DNA of the CDR3 is TGTGCCAGCAGCGTGGGGGGAAGCTCCTACGAGCAGTACTTC. The chain uses TRBV7-8 and TRBJ2-7; TRBD2 might be the D (6 bases). The CDR3 has 14 residues. Trimming removed 5 bases at V and 0 bases at J, with 11 bases between. The germline gives CDR1 SGHVS, CDR2 FQNEAQ.

The gene calls are TRBV27 and TRBJ2-7; 8 bases fit TRBD1. This CDR3 has 15 amino acids. With V trimmed by 0 bases and J by 6 bases, 7 bases remained unmatched. CDR1 and CDR2 from the germline V gene are MNHEY and SMNVEV (reference sequence). This CDR3 reads CASSLSGQGAGEQYF. DNA of the CDR3: TGTGCCAGCAGTTTATCTGGCCAGGGGGCTGGCGAGCAGTACTTC.